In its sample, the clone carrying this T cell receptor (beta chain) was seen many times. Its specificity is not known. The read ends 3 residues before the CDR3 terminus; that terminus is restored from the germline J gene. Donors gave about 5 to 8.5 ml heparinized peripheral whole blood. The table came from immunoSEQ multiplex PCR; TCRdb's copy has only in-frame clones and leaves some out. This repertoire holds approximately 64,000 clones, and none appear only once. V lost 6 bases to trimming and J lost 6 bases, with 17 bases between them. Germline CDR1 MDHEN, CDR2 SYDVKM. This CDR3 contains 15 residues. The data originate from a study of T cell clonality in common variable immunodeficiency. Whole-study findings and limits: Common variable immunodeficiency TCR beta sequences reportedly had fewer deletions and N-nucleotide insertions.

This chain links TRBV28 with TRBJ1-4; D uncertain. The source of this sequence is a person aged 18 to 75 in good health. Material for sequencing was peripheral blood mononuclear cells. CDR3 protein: CASSPGSRGYEKLFF. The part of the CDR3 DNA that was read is TGTGCCAGCAGCCCCGGGTCACGCGGATATGAAAAA.